Following are 10 T cell receptor beta chains from one sample sequenced in a study of glioma-infiltrating T cells. Amplification of TCR alpha and beta CDR3 regions from RNA used iRepertoire nested multiplex PCR. Via MiXCR, TCRdb re-called the multiplex PCR reads, giving one row per CDR3 protein. Of 400,000 or so distinct CDR3 sequences in the sample, around 45% were seen once. Sequencing was carried out using glioma tissue, nonneoplastic brain tissue, or PBMCs (not recorded which). The receptors derive from a human donor with low-grade glioma or glioblastoma, undergoing nonglioma brain surgery, or in good health (not recorded which).

In its sample, this clonotype was seen once. The V call is TRBV19, the J call TRBJ1-5; D is possibly TRBD1 (5 bases). Germline V gives CDR1 LNHDA, CDR2 SQIVND (reference sequence). Between the trimmed V and J ends, which lost 3 bases and 7 bases, there was a span of 16 bases. The CDR3 loop spans 15 amino acids. CDR3 region: CASSILQGFGQPQHF. Here the CDR3 DNA reads TGTGCCAGTAGTATTCTTCAGGGATTCGGCCAGCCCCAGCATTTT.

The chain carries TRBV5-1 and TRBJ1-4, with D uncertain. This CDR3 is 14 amino acids long. The V gene's germline CDR1 is SGHRS and CDR2 YFSETQ. Trimming left V 4 bases short and J 5 bases short, with 12 bases between. CDR3 DNA sequence: TGCGCCAGCAGCCCCGGGATCTTCAATGAAAAACTGTTTTTT. Its translation: CASSPGIFNEKLFF.

In its sample, this clonotype was seen many times. The V call is TRBV6-2 or TRBV6-3, the J call TRBJ2-1, with TRBD2 matching 13 bases. J was trimmed by 0 bases and V by 5 bases; bases with no gene match: 7. The CDR3 has 18 amino acids. CDR1 and CDR2 from the germline V gene are MNHEY and SVGEGT. Here the CDR3 reads CASSPGLAGVTSYNEQFF. CDR3 DNA: TGTGCCAGCAGTCCCGGACTAGCGGGAGTAACCTCCTACAATGAGCAGTTCTTC.

A remark on this clonotype: A much larger clonotype is one base distant, so this may be a read error. This chain connects TRBV27 to TRBJ2-5; 9 positions agree with TRBD1. The V and J ends lost 6 bases and 7 bases, in that order; junction bases with no gene match: 15. The length of the CDR3 is 16 residues. Per the germline V gene, CDR1 is MNHEY and CDR2 is SMNVEV (reference sequence). CDR3 coding DNA: TGTGCCAGCAGCCAACTTACGGGACAGGGTATCGGGACCCAGTACTTC. Translation gives CASSQLTGQGIGTQYF.

The chain recombines TRBV19 with TRBJ2-1; TRBD1 might be the D (5 bases). Germline loops: CDR1 LNHDA, CDR2 SQIVND (reference sequence). The CDR3 has 15 residues. V shed 6 bases and J shed 8 bases, with 20 bases lying between them. The CDR3 here is CASRKGPWGLDEQFF. CDR3 DNA: TGTGCCAGTAGAAAAGGTCCCTGGGGCCTGGATGAGCAGTTCTTC.

This chain uses TRBV20-1 with TRBJ2-2, with D unclear. The CDR3 runs to 14 residues. In germline, CDR1 is DFQATT, CDR2 SNEGSKA (reference sequence). Trimming took off 7 bases at V and 1 base at J, with 13 bases between the two ends. The DNA for the CDR3 is TGCAGTGGTAGTACAGTATTGAACACCGGGGAGCTGTTTTTT. This translates into CSGSTVLNTGELFF.

Note on this clonotype: The junction differs from germline at one of its ends, possibly a read error. This chain uses TRBV6-5 with TRBJ2-2, with D unresolved. The CDR3 spans 15 residues. Germline V gene lookup returns CDR1 MNHEY and CDR2 SVGAGI. CDR3 loop: CTSSSDVEDTGELFF. CDR3 bases: TGTACCAGCAGTTCGGATGTAGAGGACACCGGGGAGCTGTTTTTT.

This clonotype was counted between two and nine times. V usage is TRBV20-1 and J usage is TRBJ2-1; TRBD2 aligns across 11 bases. The CDR3 spans 14 residues. Unmatched junction bases numbered 2, after V lost 3 bases and J lost 4 bases. CDR1 is DFQATT, CDR2 SNEGSKA, per germline (reference sequence). DNA for the CDR3: TGCAGTGCTAGGGGGACTAGCGGATACAATGAGCAGTTCTTC. Protein sequence: CSARGTSGYNEQFF.

The rearrangement links TRBV29-1 to TRBJ1-2; 8 bases map to TRBD1. The junction had 5 bases not matched to a gene; V was cut back by 7 bases and J by 4 bases. CDR3 length: 12 amino acids. CDR1 is SQVTM and CDR2 is ANQGSEA in the germline V gene. This CDR3 reads CSAQGAGYGYTF. The CDR3 DNA reads TGCAGCGCCCAGGGGGCCGGCTATGGCTACACCTTC.

Ten or more counts support this clonotype. V usage is TRBV28 and J usage is TRBJ2-1; D uncertain. The CDR3 sequence is 16 residues long. The germline V and J ends were trimmed by 5 bases and 3 bases, with 17 bases remaining between them. Per germline, CDR1 MDHEN and CDR2 SYDVKM. The CDR3 region is CASSPGQARFYNEQFF. The CDR3 DNA is TGTGCCAGCAGTCCCGGGCAGGCCCGATTCTACAATGAGCAGTTCTTC.